This TCR beta chain was documented in a study of cytomegalovirus exposure and HLA in healthy donors. General observations from the study: Over 150 TCR beta chains were listed as cytomegalovirus-associated.

Generated by immunoSEQ multiplex PCR, the TCRdb table keeps only in-frame clones and is missing some. The table shows 150,000 to 170,000 clones, with about 86% occurring only once. Regarding this clone: Its antigen remains unknown.

The CDR3 has 15 residues. The germline V gene has CDR1 SQVTM and CDR2 ANQGSEA. Trimming stripped 2 bases from V and 2 bases from J, with 14 bases between. The TCR sequence derives from a human donor in good health. The sequenced sample was PBMCs. V gene TRBV29-1 combines with J gene TRBJ2-3; TRBD1 is a possible D gene (6 bases). The chain's CDR3 is CSVEKLQGNTDTQYF. The CDR3 DNA reads as TGCAGCGTTGAAAAGCTACAGGGAAACACAGATACGCAGTATTTT.